A single sample is the source of the 9 T cell receptor beta chains below, sequenced in a study of shared clonotypes between healthy human individuals. The table came from immunoSEQ multiplex PCR; TCRdb's copy has only in-frame clones and leaves some out. In the table there are some 2.3 million clones, roughly 93% of which are singletons. Sequences were obtained from naive CD4+ T cells from PBMCs. The subset: CD45RA+ positively selected. These TCRs come from a man between 18 and 29 years old in good health. Some clones in this sample may be carry-over from other donors' samples.

The chain joins TRBV18 to TRBJ1-5; D is uncertain. Germline assignment: CDR1 KGHSH and CDR2 LQKENI. Trimming took off 2 bases at V and 3 bases at J, with 11 bases between the two ends. The CDR3 contains 15 residues. CDR3 in DNA: TGTGCCAGCTCACCAGGATTAACGTCCAATCAGCCCCAGCATTTT. Its translation: CASSPGLTSNQPQHF.

A note on this clone: At the DNA level, this CDR3 is encoded by other sequences in the same sample as well. The rearrangement uses TRBV25-1 and TRBJ2-5; weak D call: TRBD2 (6 bases). Germline-derived CDR1 and CDR2 are MGHDK and SYGVNS. Trimming removed 8 bases from V and 4 bases from J, with 14 bases in between. The CDR3 totals 13 residues. CDR3 in DNA: TGTGCCAGCTCGGAGGGAGCCAGAGAGACCCAGTACTTC. It is translated as CASSEGARETQYF.

The chain is built from TRBV7-2 and TRBJ1-2, with D possibly being TRBD1 (6 bases). The CDR3 loop spans 15 amino acids. Trimming removed 4 bases at V and 8 bases at J, with 20 bases between. The germline V gene has CDR1 SGHTA and CDR2 FQGNSA. This CDR3 reads CASSSNRGLQEGYTF. In nucleotides, the CDR3 is TGTGCCAGCAGCTCCAACCGGGGGCTACAGGAAGGCTACACCTTC.

V gene TRBV6-1 combines with J gene TRBJ2-7, with a weak D call TRBD1 (6 bases). Germline CDR1 and CDR2: MNHNS and SASEGT. The V gene lost 4 bases and the J gene lost 1 base, with 11 bases spanning the gap. CDR3 size: 14 residues. Here the CDR3 DNA reads TGTGCCAGCAGTGCACAGGGTGGTTCCTACGAGCAGTACTTC. Amino acids: CASSAQGGSYEQYF.

The J gene is TRBJ2-2, the V gene TRBV5-1; 9 positions match TRBD1. The V segment lost 6 bases and the J segment 2 bases; nucleotides outside the gene matches: 14. CDR1 is SGHRS and CDR2 is YFSETQ in the germline V gene. This CDR3 is 18 amino acids long. The CDR3 DNA reads TGCGCCAGCAATTCAGGACAGGGGCCACCGAAAAACACCGGGGAGCTGTTTTTT. Translated, it gives CASNSGQGPPKNTGELFF.

The gene calls are TRBV5-1 and TRBJ2-3; D gene unclear. Germline-derived CDR1 and CDR2 are SGHRS and YFSETQ. The CDR3 spans 11 residues. The germline V and J ends were trimmed by 7 bases and 9 bases, with 12 bases remaining between them. CDR3 residues: CASGDRITQYF. The CDR3, as DNA: TGCGCCAGCGGGGATAGGATCACGCAGTATTTT.

V and J are TRBV10-3 and TRBJ1-5; D may be TRBD1 (6 bases). CDR3 length: 15 residues. V lost 3 bases and J 3 bases, leaving 12 bases between the germline ends. Looked up from germline, CDR1 is ENHRY and CDR2 is SYGVKD. As DNA, the CDR3 is TGTGCCATCAGTGAAACGGACAGACTCAATCAGCCCCAGCATTTT. This encodes CAISETDRLNQPQHF.

This chain joins TRBV29-1 and TRBJ2-7, with D perhaps given as TRBD1 or TRBD2 (5 bases each). The CDR3 has 13 residues. Germline-derived CDR1 and CDR2 are SQVTM and ANQGSEA. Trimming took 6 bases from V and 5 from J, leaving 17 bases between them. The CDR3: CSVGAAGPDEQYF. The CDR3 bases are TGCAGCGTCGGGGCGGCGGGCCCCGACGAGCAGTACTTC.

The chain employs TRBV7-2 and TRBJ1-1; D may be TRBD1 (6 bases). The CDR3 runs 14 residues. Trimming took 2 bases from V and 4 from J, leaving 11 bases between them. The germline V gene encodes CDR1 SGHTA and CDR2 FQGNSA. DNA for the CDR3: TGTGCCAGCAGCTTATTAACAGGGAGCACTGAAGCTTTCTTT. Translation: CASSLLTGSTEAFF.